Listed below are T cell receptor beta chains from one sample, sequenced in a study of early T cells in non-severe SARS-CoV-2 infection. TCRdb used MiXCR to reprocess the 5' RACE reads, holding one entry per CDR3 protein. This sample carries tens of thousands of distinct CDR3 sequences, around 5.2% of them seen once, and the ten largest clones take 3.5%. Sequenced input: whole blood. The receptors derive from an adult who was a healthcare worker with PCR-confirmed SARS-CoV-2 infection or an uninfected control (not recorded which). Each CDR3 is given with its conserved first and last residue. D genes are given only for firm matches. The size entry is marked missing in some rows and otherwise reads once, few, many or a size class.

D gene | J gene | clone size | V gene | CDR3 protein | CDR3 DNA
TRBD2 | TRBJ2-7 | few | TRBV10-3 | CAISETSGSYEQYF | TGTGCCATCAGTGAGACTAGCGGGAGTTACGAGCAGTACTTC
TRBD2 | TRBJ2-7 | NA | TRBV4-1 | CASSLLAGGTYEQYF | TGCGCCAGCAGCCTCTTAGCGGGAGGAACCTACGAGCAGTACTTC
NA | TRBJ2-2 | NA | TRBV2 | CASSATWSGELFF | TGTGCCAGCAGTGCGACATGGTCCGGGGAGCTGTTTTTT
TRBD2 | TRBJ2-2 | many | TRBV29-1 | CSVRLAGVKGGELFF | TGCAGCGTTCGGCTAGCGGGAGTTAAAGGCGGGGAGCTGTTTTTT
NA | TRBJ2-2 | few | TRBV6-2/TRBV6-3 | CASSYELHGELFF | TGTGCCAGCAGTTACGAGTTACACGGGGAGCTGTTTTTT
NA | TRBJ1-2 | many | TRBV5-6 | CASSLGLSPNYGYTF | TGTGCCAGCAGCTTGGGTTTGTCGCCGAACTATGGCTACACCTTC
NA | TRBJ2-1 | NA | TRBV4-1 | CASSQVDAYYNEQFF | TGCGCCAGCAGCCAAGTAGATGCCTATTACAATGAGCAGTTCTTC
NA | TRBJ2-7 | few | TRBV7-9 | CASRGLDYEQYF | TGTGCCAGCAGGGGGCTCGACTACGAGCAGTACTTC
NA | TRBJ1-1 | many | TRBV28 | CASSFRPLGDTEAFF | TGTGCCAGCAGTTTCAGGCCACTCGGGGACACTGAAGCTTTCTTT
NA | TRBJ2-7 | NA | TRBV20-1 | CSATPNGGAYEQYF | TGCAGTGCTACCCCTAACGGGGGTGCCTACGAGCAGTACTTC
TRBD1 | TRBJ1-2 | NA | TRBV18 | CASSGTGANYGYTF | TGTGCCAGCTCCGGGACAGGCGCTAACTATGGCTACACCTTC
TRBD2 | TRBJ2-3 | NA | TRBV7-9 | CASSLGDSGRPDTQYF | TGTGCCAGCAGCTTAGGTGACAGCGGGAGGCCAGATACGCAGTATTTT
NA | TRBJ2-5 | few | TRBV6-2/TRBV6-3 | CASSQTRGTQYF | TGTGCCAGCAGTCAAACCCGGGGGACCCAGTACTTC
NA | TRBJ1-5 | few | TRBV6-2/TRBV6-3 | CASSYSGVQPQHF | TGTGCCAGCAGTTACTCGGGGGTACAGCCCCAGCATTTT
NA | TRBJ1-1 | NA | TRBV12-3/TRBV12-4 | CASSPRTVLTEAFF | TGTGCCAGCAGTCCACGGACGGTACTCACTGAAGCTTTCTTT
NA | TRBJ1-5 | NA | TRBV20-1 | CSAYFLQARLEPQHF | TGCAGTGCCTACTTTCTACAGGCGAGATTAGAGCCCCAGCATTTT
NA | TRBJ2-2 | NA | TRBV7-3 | CASSLSQGTGELFF | TGTGCCAGCAGCTTATCACAGGGTACCGGGGAGCTGTTTTTT
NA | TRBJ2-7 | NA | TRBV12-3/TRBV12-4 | CASGLARPAGIQGHEQYF | TGTGCCAGCGGCCTTGCGCGGCCCGCAGGGATTCAGGGGCACGAGCAGTACTTC
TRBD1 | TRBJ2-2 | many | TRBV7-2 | CASSWTGGATGELFF | TGTGCCAGCAGCTGGACAGGGGGAGCCACCGGGGAGCTGTTTTTT
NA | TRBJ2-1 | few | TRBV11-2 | CASTRGLPNNEQFF | TGTGCCAGCACCCGGGGACTGCCAAACAATGAGCAGTTCTTC
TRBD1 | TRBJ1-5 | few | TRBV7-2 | CASSGQGNQPQHF | TGTGCCAGCAGCGGACAGGGCAATCAGCCCCAGCATTTT
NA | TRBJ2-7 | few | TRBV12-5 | CASGLDSTYEQYF | TGTGCTAGTGGTTTGGACAGTACCTACGAGCAGTACTTC
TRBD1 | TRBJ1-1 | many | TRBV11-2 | CASSATGTAQEAFF | TGTGCCAGCAGCGCCACCGGGACAGCGCAAGAAGCTTTCTTT
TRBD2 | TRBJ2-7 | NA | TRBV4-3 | CASSQDWTSGYEQYF | TGCGCCAGCAGCCAAGATTGGACTAGCGGCTACGAGCAGTACTTC
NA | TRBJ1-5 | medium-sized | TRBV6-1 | CASSEWQGNQPQHF | TGTGCCAGCAGTGAGTGGCAGGGCAATCAGCCCCAGCATTTT
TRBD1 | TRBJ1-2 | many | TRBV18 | CASSPLGTGRANYGYTF | TGTGCCAGCTCACCACTTGGGACAGGCCGGGCTAACTATGGCTACACCTTC
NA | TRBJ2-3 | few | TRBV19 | CASSFYQGLSTDTQYF | TGTGCCAGTAGCTTCTACCAGGGACTGAGCACAGATACGCAGTATTTT
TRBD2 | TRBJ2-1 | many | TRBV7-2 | CASSLASGRAGEQFF | TGTGCCAGCAGCTTAGCTAGCGGGAGGGCCGGTGAGCAGTTCTTC